This T cell receptor (beta chain) is drawn from a study of blood T cells in healthy people across ages. With a J-beta primer mix and a sample-barcoded 5' primer, a second PCR ran about 7 to 11 cycles. Each CDR3 protein gets one entry after TCRdb re-called the 5' RACE reads with MiXCR. This sample yields roughly 680,000 distinct CDR3 sequences, of which 40% to 65% are seen a single time; roughly 12% belongs to the top ten. Deletions cut 0 bases from V and 12 bases from J, with 14 bases between. Per germline, CDR1 MNHEY and CDR2 SVGAGI. The CDR3 consists of 13 residues. Isolation of PBMCs gave at least 7 million cells per sample.

This receptor was obtained from a woman over 75 in good health. The sequenced material came from blood. The chain is built from TRBV6-5 and TRBJ2-5, with a possible D match to TRBD1 (5 bases). The CDR3 DNA reads TGTGCCAGCAGTTACTCTAGTAAGGGGATGGAGTACTTC. Translating gives CASSYSSKGMEYF.